This T cell receptor beta chain was observed in a study of low-dose radiotherapy and immunotherapy resistance in tumors. Looking at the study overall: Treatment included intravenous cyclophosphamide dosed at 200 mg/m2 every two weeks, one day before radiation and immunotherapy. On cycle 1 day 1, patients started four cycles of oral aspirin 300 mg daily.

This CDR3 has 14 residues. The germline V gene has CDR1 ENHRY and CDR2 SYGVKD. Deletions cut 3 bases from V and 11 bases from J, with 19 bases between. Primers used for first-strand cDNA, a TRAV- and TRBV-specific set, covered both alpha and beta chains. The TCRs were subjected to amplification over approximately 20 PCR cycles employing a constant-region primer in conjunction with a V-primer adapter. A single record per CDR3 protein comes from TCRdb applying MiXCR to the reads. The table has more than 50,000 distinct CDR3 sequences, about 25% seen once. This clonotype was detected a few times. This is likely an artifact of a read error, given a far larger clone one base away. The sample's time point: before trial treatment. Eligible patients bore advanced solid tumors devoid of tumor-infiltrating lymphocytes.

Sequenced here: PBMCs, sampled before treatment. This receptor was identified in a male donor with prostate cancer. The V gene is TRBV10-3, the J gene TRBJ2-5; D may correspond to TRBD1 or TRBD2 (5 bases each). The CDR3 is CAISDPRGYNEQYF. In nucleotides, the CDR3 is TGTGCCATCAGTGATCCCCGGGGCTACAATGAGCAGTACTTC.